A selection of T cell receptor beta chains follows, all from one sample in a study of cytomegalovirus exposure and HLA in healthy donors. Generated by immunoSEQ multiplex PCR, the TCRdb table keeps only in-frame clones and is missing some. This table has some 200,000 clones, 9.5% to 15% appearing once. Sequencing was performed on PBMCs. These receptors originate from a man aged 50-60 years in good health and CMV-seropositive. Both conserved end residues are part of each CDR3. The D gene is left open where the match is weak. Where a row states a size, it is once, few, many or the class of an expanded clone; other rows omit it.

clone size,J gene,D gene,V gene,CDR3 protein,CDR3 DNA
few,TRBJ2-1,TRBD2,TRBV11-3,CASSSSAGSYNEQFF,TGTGCCAGCAGCTCCTCAGCGGGGAGTTACAATGAGCAGTTCTTC
few,TRBJ2-5,NA,TRBV5-1,CASSLLQETQYF,TGCGCCAGCAGCTTGCTCCAAGAGACCCAGTACTTC
NA,TRBJ2-3,NA,TRBV19,CASSKRQPTDTQYF,TGTGCCAGTAGTAAGAGACAGCCCACAGATACGCAGTATTTT
NA,TRBJ1-1,TRBD1,TRBV6-5,CASSYSGTDEAFF,TGTGCCAGCAGTTACTCGGGGACAGATGAAGCTTTCTTT
NA,TRBJ1-4,NA,TRBV4-3,CASSQAGASGEKLFF,TGCGCCAGCAGCCAAGCTGGGGCGAGTGGAGAAAAACTGTTTTTT
few,TRBJ2-1,TRBD1,TRBV7-6,CASSFGTGVVNEQFF,TGTGCCAGCAGCTTCGGGACAGGGGTCGTCAATGAGCAGTTCTTC
few,TRBJ1-2,NA,TRBV4-3,CASSQVDSFYGYTF,TGCGCCAGCAGCCAAGTCGACAGCTTCTATGGCTACACCTTC
few,TRBJ1-5,NA,TRBV6-1,CASSEVTGGWSNQPQHF,TGTGCCAGCAGTGAAGTCACGGGGGGCTGGAGCAATCAGCCCCAGCATTTT
NA,TRBJ2-5,TRBD1,TRBV2,CASSEGARTGGETQYF,TGTGCCAGCAGTGAAGGCGCCCGGACAGGGGGTGAGACCCAGTACTTC
NA,TRBJ1-5,TRBD1,TRBV30,CAWTFQGALTQHF,TGTGCCTGGACCTTCCAGGGGGCGCTGACCCAGCATTTT
few,TRBJ1-1,TRBD1,TRBV28,CASSLPGTGGITEAFF,TGTGCCAGCAGTTTACCCGGGACAGGGGGCATCACTGAAGCTTTCTTT
NA,TRBJ1-1,NA,TRBV2,CASSFNTEAFF,TGTGCCAGCAGCTTTAACACTGAAGCTTTCTTT
NA,TRBJ1-2,NA,TRBV7-2,CASSPGGGQRWRGYTF,TGTGCCAGCAGCCCGGGGGGGGGCCAGCGTTGGCGGGGCTACACCTTC
few,TRBJ1-1,NA,TRBV11-3,CASSLNGWGGNTEAFF,TGTGCCAGCAGCTTAAATGGATGGGGAGGGAACACTGAAGCTTTCTTT
few,TRBJ1-2,TRBD1,TRBV11-2,CASSLVGQGNYGYTF,TGTGCCAGCAGCTTAGTAGGACAGGGGAACTATGGCTACACCTTC
NA,TRBJ2-7,TRBD1,TRBV7-9,CASSLGTGQPREQYF,TGTGCCAGCAGCTTAGGGACGGGACAGCCCAGGGAGCAGTACTTC
once,TRBJ1-2,TRBD1,TRBV19,CASRTTGLGYGYTF,TGTGCCAGTAGGACGACAGGGTTGGGCTATGGCTACACCTTC
NA,TRBJ2-1,TRBD2,TRBV28,CASRSTSGVNEQFF,TGTGCCAGCAGATCGACTAGCGGGGTTAATGAGCAGTTCTTC
NA,TRBJ2-2,NA,TRBV4-3,CASSQGAIDGELFF,TGCGCCAGCAGCCAAGGGGCAATAGACGGGGAGCTGTTTTTT
NA,TRBJ1-2,NA,TRBV20-1,CSAEEPYGYTF,TGCAGTGCTGAGGAGCCATATGGCTACACCTTC
few,TRBJ2-3,TRBD2,TRBV7-6,CASSSGGEDTQYF,TGTGCCAGCAGCTCGGGGGGGGAGGATACGCAGTATTTT
few,TRBJ1-2,TRBD1,TRBV6-5,CASSLGQAQRDGYTF,TGTGCCAGCAGTCTAGGACAGGCTCAGAGGGATGGCTACACCTTC
few,TRBJ1-6,NA,TRBV7-2,CASSLRTNRIRSYNSPLHF,TGTGCCAGCAGCTTACGAACCAACAGGATTCGGTCCTATAATTCACCCCTCCACTTT
few,TRBJ1-1,NA,TRBV29-1,CSVVSGPGTEAFF,TGCAGCGTTGTTTCCGGACCAGGGACTGAAGCTTTCTTT
few,TRBJ1-1,NA,TRBV9,CASSVGQMNTEAFF,TGTGCCAGCAGCGTAGGACAGATGAACACTGAAGCTTTCTTT
NA,TRBJ1-4,NA,TRBV5-1,CASSVGGDEKLFF,TGCGCCAGCAGTGTAGGGGGAGATGAAAAACTGTTTTTT
few,TRBJ1-5,NA,TRBV7-8,CASSLGSLSRRREAQPQHF,TGTGCCAGCAGCTTAGGGTCGCTGTCCCGACGGAGGGAAGCCCAGCCCCAGCATTTT
few,TRBJ1-2,NA,TRBV30,CAWSPDRLYGGYTF,TGTGCCTGGAGTCCCGACAGGCTCTATGGTGGCTACACCTTC
NA,TRBJ1-1,TRBD1,TRBV7-2,CASSPRTGLNTEAFF,TGTGCCAGCAGCCCCAGGACAGGCCTGAACACTGAAGCTTTCTTT